The sequence of this T cell receptor beta chain was determined in a study of cytomegalovirus exposure and HLA in healthy donors. For the study at large: In a previous analysis, 117 million unique TCR beta sequences were found from 150 million to 200 million T cells. Caucasian-associated ancestry cluster membership applied to about four fifths of approximately 420 genotyped donors. Study-level points and caveats: Apart from CMV serostatus, no immune exposure information was available. Researchers left out some V segments, among them TRBV6-2 and TRBV6-3, as indistinguishable.

Germline assignment: CDR1 SGDLS and CDR2 YYNGEE. The CDR3 runs 14 residues. Trimming left V 3 bases short and J 7 bases short, with 16 bases between. The study ran its PCR with 60 Vbeta and 13 Jbeta primers. The repertoire was sequenced with immunoSEQ multiplex PCR; TCRdb's copy has only in-frame clones and lacks some. Of around 120,000 clones listed, more than 75% are singletons. About this clone: The antigen is not known.

The rearrangement uses TRBV9 and TRBJ1-2; D ambiguous. Sequenced: PBMCs. This receptor was obtained from a man in his late teens or twenties in good health and CMV-seronegative. DNA for the CDR3: TGTGCCAGCAGCGCCGACATTTTAACTGGTGGCTACACCTTC. It codes for CASSADILTGGYTF. Full variable domain (outside the CDR3, taken from reference TRBV9 and TRBJ1-2): DSGVTQTPKHLITATGQRVTLRCSPRSGDLSVYWYQQSLDQGLQFLIQYYNGEERAKGNILERFSAQQFPDLHSELNLSSLELGDSALYFCASSADILTGGYTFGSGTRLTVV.